This TCR beta chain was documented in a study of beta chain features in type 1 diabetes. As for the study in general: Age and gender were similar between patients and healthy donors, as were cell yields. Study outcomes and limitations: More deletions and fewer insertions at VDJ junctions were seen in type 1 diabetes patients.

Per germline, CDR1 MGHDK and CDR2 SYGVNS. V lost 3 bases and J 0 bases, leaving 20 bases between the germline ends. This CDR3 has 18 amino acids. Expressed TCRB transcripts got sequenced, as all isolated RNA was reverse transcribed. Some 4 million reads were obtained on average from naive, central memory and regulatory T cell samples. Some clones are missing from TCRdb's copy, which holds only in-frame ones; the method was immunoSEQ multiplex PCR. The sample records roughly 370,000 clones, around 13% being singletons. Only one heparinised blood draw was taken per donor, and its volume averaged approximately 100 mL. A note on this clone: Its antigen is not known.

The sample comprised naive CD4+ T cells from blood. The chain joins TRBV25-1 to TRBJ1-2, with D perhaps matching TRBD1 (6 bases). The source is a man in his thirties or forties in good health. The CDR3 region has the DNA TGTGCCAGCAGTGACCATCTTGGGGGCGAAGTTACTAACTATGGCTACACCTTC. Residues: CASSDHLGGEVTNYGYTF.